This paragraph covers one T cell receptor beta chain sequence. The antigen is not known. The treatment denotes: approximately 10-day PBMC culture with coronavirus spike peptide pools or control peptides (ViraFEST assay). Antigen-specific T cells were expanded with peptide pools by ViraFEST, and TCRs were then sequenced. This record belongs to a study of vaccination and CD4 T cells after COVID-19. Turning to the study itself: Convalescent donors totaled six males and four females, including two who were Hispanic.

With V trimmed by 7 bases and J by 0 bases, 3 bases remained unmatched. Germline V CDR1 and CDR2: KGHDR, SFDVKD. The CDR3 is 14 amino acids. At the Johns Hopkins FTIC core, DNA taken from cultured CD4+ T cells was sequenced by way of the Oncomine TCR Beta short-read assay. TCRdb reanalysed the PCR reads using MiXCR and keeps one entry per CDR3 protein. Of 13,000 to 15,000 distinct CDR3 sequences listed, about 73% were seen once; the top ten hold 9.5% to 13%. This chain links TRBV24-1 with TRBJ2-3; 7 nucleotides match TRBD1. The source is a human donor who had recovered from COVID-19. Specimen: CD4+ T cells from blood, cultured in vitro. The CDR3 nucleotides are TGTGCCACCAGGGGGACAGCTAGCACAGATACGCAGTATTTT. Protein: CATRGTASTDTQYF.